This entry lists 5 T cell receptor beta chains sequenced from one sample in a study of blood T cell repertoires in COVID-19. Method: immunoSEQ multiplex PCR; TCRdb's copy keeps in-frame clones and lacks some. This repertoire shows about 84,000 clones, 75% to 90% found once; its top ten account for approximately 1.2%. The source material was peripheral blood. These receptors were taken from an elderly man with active or convalescent COVID-19.

DNA for the CDR3: TGTGCCAGCAGCTTGACAACTAGTTACAATGAGCAGTTCTTC. Its translation is CASSLTTSYNEQFF. The chain has TRBV7-8 and TRBJ2-1; tentative D call: TRBD2 (5 bases). Trimming shortened V by 3 bases and J by 4 bases, and 10 bases separated the two germline ends. CDR3 length: 14 amino acids. Germline CDR1 SGHVS, CDR2 FQNEAQ. Full variable domain (rest looked up from reference TRBV7-8 and TRBJ2-1): GAGVSQSPRYKVAKRGQDVALRCDPISGHVSLFWYQQALGQGPEFLTYFQNEAQLDKSGLPSDRFFAERPEGSVSTLKIQRTQQEDSAVYLCASSLTTSYNEQFFGPGTRLTVL.

The V call is TRBV2, the J call TRBJ2-2, with 9 bases identical to TRBD2. Germline V gene lookup returns CDR1 SNHLY and CDR2 FYNNEI. This CDR3 region has 16 residues. V gave up 8 bases and J gave up 1 base; unmatched junction bases: 8. CDR3 nucleotides: TGTGCCAGCCAGGAGAGAGCGGGGGGGAACACCGGGGAGCTGTTTTTT. It is translated as CASQERAGGNTGELFF.

The V gene is TRBV12-3 or TRBV12-4, the J gene TRBJ1-2; 8 nucleotides match TRBD1. The CDR3 length is 13 residues. The J segment lost 7 bases and the V segment lost 6 bases, leaving 7 bases of the junction unmatched. The chain's CDR3 is CASSQTTGAGYTF. The CDR3, as DNA: TGTGCCAGCAGCCAAACGACAGGGGCTGGCTACACCTTC.

V gene TRBV12-5 combines with J gene TRBJ2-3; the D gene is possibly TRBD2 (5 bases). This CDR3 contains 14 residues. Germline V gene data show CDR1 as LGHNT and CDR2 as FRNRAP. Deletions cut 5 bases from V and 2 bases from J, with 11 bases between. The CDR3 DNA reads TGTGCTAGTGGTCCCTCACTAGACACAGATACGCAGTATTTT. Its translation is CASGPSLDTDTQYF.

The chain combines TRBV24-1 with TRBJ2-7, with 7 bases aligning to TRBD1. CDR1 is KGHDR, CDR2 SFDVKD, per germline. Unmatched junction bases numbered 5, after V lost 8 bases and J lost 5 bases. The CDR3 covers 12 residues. DNA of the CDR3: TGTGCCACCAAAGGCGACAGGGACGAGCAGTACTTC. Its translation: CATKGDRDEQYF.